This entry concerns a single T cell receptor beta chain. This clonotype appeared many times. Its antigen is still unknown. The record has no base qualities; no much larger clone is one base away. The data were obtained in a study of blood T cells in healthy people across ages (dated by TCRdb to the mid-2010s). Regarding the research as a whole: In model experiments, roughly one uniquely barcoded TCR beta cDNA molecule per two T cells was captured by template switching. To track age-related changes in TCR beta repertoire diversity, the study relied on deep sequencing normalized with unique cDNA molecular identifiers. The donors were split into four age groups: young (average around 15 years), middle-aged (roughly 39), aged (roughly 65) and long-lived (roughly 77). To avoid experimental bias, donors of different ages were spread randomly across the sequencing lanes. For two donors (one aged 18 to 30 and one aged 80 or older), the study analyzed two additional independent replicas of 1 million unique cDNA reads from the same blood draw. Overall study results and their limits: Conclusive comparison of naive and antigen-experienced compartments was prevented by the profiling of bulk unsorted PBMCs. A strong correlation was found between observed TCR beta diversity and the percentage of naive T cells measured by flow cytometry. Donor CMV infection status was unknown, potentially confounding age-related changes in expanded clonotypes. Total diversity estimates from one million sequenced T cells were considered lower bounds and underestimates. Compared with the aged group, the long-lived group had more naive CD4+ T cells, fewer expanded clones and increased TCR diversity, a pattern suggesting age selection. As age increased, observed TCR beta diversity per million T cells dropped in a roughly linear way, and a significant reduction was already evident by age 40.

The library was built by means of 5' RACE. The instrument was an Illumina HiSeq 2500. The second PCR ran for about 6 to 12 cycles and used a J-beta primer mix along with a sample-barcoded 5' primer. A template-switch 5' adaptor carrying 12 random nucleotides introduced a unique molecular identifier onto each TCR beta cDNA molecule. Each sample yielded at least 2.5 million CDR3-containing paired-end reads. All of the RNA was converted into first-strand cDNA using the Mint cDNA synthesis kit, with a TRBC-specific oligonucleotide serving as the primer. All cDNA was treated with uracil-DNA glycosylase and then went through a first 18-cycle PCR with the universal primers M1SS and BC2_uni_R. Per the original workflow: Normalization of each sample was performed by random selection of 1 million high-quality reads, each carrying a distinct molecular identifier. Instead of being binned into consensus sequences, reads that shared molecular identifiers were thrown out. MiTCR, run with a Q25 quality threshold and the strictest error-elimination algorithm, handled CDR3 identification, clonotype clustering and error correction. A nonparametric unseen species model with Euler transformation was used to estimate a lower bound on total TCR beta diversity. Clones were called with MiXCR by TCRdb after fastp trimmed the public reads at Q25, and only in-frame beta chains were retained. Records with the same CDR3 protein are collapsed into one entry carrying the most frequent genes and DNA. What appears here as the V and J calls and clone size reflects TCRdb's work, not the paper's. The sample table shows about 620,000 distinct CDR3 sequences, and around 50% are seen once. The top ten clonotypes cover about 13% of the sample.

The CDR3 sequence holds 15 residues, the cysteine and phenylalanine included. Of all the DNA, just the CDR3 is kept, 45 bases in frame from base 1. Taken from the germline V gene, the CDR1 and CDR2 loops are SGHTA and FQGNSA. V is pruned by 4 bases and J by 4 bases, leaving 10 bases of the junction without a gene match. The roughly 39 donors, aged about 6 to 100 years, were systemically healthy Caucasian individuals from Russia. Each donor gave around 9.9 milliliters of peripheral blood, collected into EDTA-treated Vacutainer tubes. Ficoll-Paque density-gradient centrifugation was used to isolate PBMCs, with at least 6 million per sample. Total RNA, at least 5 micrograms per sample, was extracted from PBMCs with Trizol reagent. For every donor, an aliquot of PBMCs went through flow cytometry to measure the percentages of naive CD45RAhigh/CD27high T cells.

The sequenced sample consisted of blood. The chain links TRBV7-2 with TRBJ2-7, and 7 junctional nucleotides match TRBD1. The TCR comes from a woman of 80 years or more in good health. Here the CDR3 is given as CASSSRPGQIYEQYF. The bases read TGTGCCAGCAGCTCCAGACCGGGACAGATTTACGAGCAGTACTTC.